This entry concerns a single T cell receptor beta chain. Its antigen is not known. This record comes from a study of T cell clones after liver transplantation. Whole-study context: HCV positivity affected three of eight recipients; the rest lacked autoimmune or viral indications.

Study-level findings and limits: A larger donor-reactive than third-party decline suggested partial antigen-specific deletion.

Libraries were prepared by immunoSEQ multiplex PCR; TCRdb keeps only in-frame clonotypes and omits some of them. Among approximately 50,000 clones listed, 55% to 85% were seen once. Sample: CD4+ T cells from blood, taken approximately 52 months after liver transplant. The sequence came from a human patient who received a liver transplant. Some T cells may be transferred from the graft donor.

The CDR3: CASSSRMNTEAFF. DNA for the CDR3: TGTGCCAGCAGTTCCCGAATGAACACTGAAGCTTTCTTT. The rearrangement joins TRBV27 to TRBJ1-1; D is uncertain. Trimming pared 4 bases from V and 0 bases from J, leaving 6 bases between. The germline V gene encodes CDR1 MNHEY and CDR2 SMNVEV (reference sequence). CDR3 length: 13 residues.